This T cell receptor beta chain was identified in a study of prognosis after radiotherapy for stage I lung cancer. Across the whole study: The study included 13 to 15 patients with newly diagnosed primary stage I lung tumors and 4 or 5 with oligometastatic NSCLC after surgical resection of the primary tumor. General study points: Patients with metastases reportedly showed TRBV and TRBJ gene usage that differed from patients without metastases. Shannon entropy after stereotactic body radiation therapy was lower in patients who developed distant metastases.

Amplification of TCR beta CDR3 from genomic DNA used two-round multiplex PCR. For every TRBV and TRBJ gene, a specific primer was used in first-round PCR. TCRdb re-analysed the multiplex PCR reads in MiXCR, keeping a single row per CDR3 protein. The table lists around 20,000 distinct CDR3 sequences, under 45% of them singletons, with roughly 30% in the top ten. Germline V gene sequence: CDR1 MNHEY, CDR2 SMNVEV (reference sequence). The CDR3 covers 13 residues. Trimming removed 3 bases at V and 1 base at J, with 5 bases between. This clonotype is termed medium-sized. What it binds is not known. Here the sequenced sample was PBMCs, taken before or after stereotactic body radiation therapy (not recorded which). The V call is TRBV27, the J call TRBJ2-3, with D unresolved. The sequence derives from a donor at least 50 years old with non-small cell lung cancer. CDR3 DNA sequence: TGTGCCAGCAGTTTCACCCGCACAGATACGCAGTATTTT. Translating it yields CASSFTRTDTQYF.